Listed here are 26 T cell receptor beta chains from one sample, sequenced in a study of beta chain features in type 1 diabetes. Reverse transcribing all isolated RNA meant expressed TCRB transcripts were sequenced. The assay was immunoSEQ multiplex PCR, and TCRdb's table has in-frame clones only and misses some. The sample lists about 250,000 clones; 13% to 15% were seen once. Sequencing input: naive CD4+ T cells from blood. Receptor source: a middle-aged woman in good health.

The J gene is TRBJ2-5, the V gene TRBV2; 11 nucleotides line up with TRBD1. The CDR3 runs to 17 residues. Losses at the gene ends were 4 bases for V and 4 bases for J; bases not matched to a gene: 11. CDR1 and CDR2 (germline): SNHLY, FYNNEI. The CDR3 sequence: CASSAGTGGKERETQYF. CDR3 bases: TGTGCCAGCAGTGCGGGGACAGGGGGAAAGGAACGAGAGACCCAGTACTTC.

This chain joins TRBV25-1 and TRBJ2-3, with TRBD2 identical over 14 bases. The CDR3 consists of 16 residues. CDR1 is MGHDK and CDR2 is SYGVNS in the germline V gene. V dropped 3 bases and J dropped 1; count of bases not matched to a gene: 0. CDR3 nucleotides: TGTGCCAGCAGTGAGGGACTAGCGGGGGGCACAGATACGCAGTATTTT. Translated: CASSEGLAGGTDTQYF.

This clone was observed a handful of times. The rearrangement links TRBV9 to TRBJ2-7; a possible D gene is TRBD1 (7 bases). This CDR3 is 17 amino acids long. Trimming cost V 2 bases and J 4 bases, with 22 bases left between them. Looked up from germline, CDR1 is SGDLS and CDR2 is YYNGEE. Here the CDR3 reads CASSVSPNAGQSYEQYF. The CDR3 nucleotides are TGTGCCAGCAGCGTCTCGCCCAACGCGGGACAGTCTTACGAGCAGTACTTC.

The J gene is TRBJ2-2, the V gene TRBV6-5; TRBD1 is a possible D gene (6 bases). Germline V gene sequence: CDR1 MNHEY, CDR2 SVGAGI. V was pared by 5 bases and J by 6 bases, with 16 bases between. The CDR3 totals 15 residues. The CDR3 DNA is TGTGCCAGCAGTACGACAGGAGCGGTTGCCGGGGAGCTGTTTTTT. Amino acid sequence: CASSTTGAVAGELFF.

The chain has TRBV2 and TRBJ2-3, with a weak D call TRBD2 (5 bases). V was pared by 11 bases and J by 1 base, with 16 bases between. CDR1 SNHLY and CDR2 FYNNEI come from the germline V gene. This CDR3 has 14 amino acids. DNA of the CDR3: TGTGCCGGGCGATTCGACGGGGGCACAGATACGCAGTATTTT. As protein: CAGRFDGGTDTQYF.

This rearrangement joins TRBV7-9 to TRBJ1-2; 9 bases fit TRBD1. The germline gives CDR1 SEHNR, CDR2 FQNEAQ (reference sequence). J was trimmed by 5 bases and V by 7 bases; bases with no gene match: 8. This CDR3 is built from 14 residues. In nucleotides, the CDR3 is TGTGCCAGCAACACACAGGGGGCGGGGTATGGCTACACCTTC. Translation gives CASNTQGAGYGYTF.

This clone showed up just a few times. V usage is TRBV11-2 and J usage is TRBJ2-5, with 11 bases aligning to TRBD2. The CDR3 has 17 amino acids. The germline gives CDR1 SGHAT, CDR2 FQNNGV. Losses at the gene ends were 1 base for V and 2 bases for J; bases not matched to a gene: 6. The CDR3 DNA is TGTGCCAGCAGCTTAGCCCTAGCGGGGGGAATACAAGAGACCCAGTACTTC. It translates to CASSLALAGGIQETQYF.

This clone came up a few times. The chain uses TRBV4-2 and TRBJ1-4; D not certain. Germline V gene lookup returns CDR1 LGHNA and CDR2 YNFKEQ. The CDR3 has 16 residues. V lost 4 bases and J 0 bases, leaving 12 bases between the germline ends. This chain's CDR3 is CASSLASSSTNEKLFF. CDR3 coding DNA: TGTGCCAGCAGCCTTGCGTCATCCTCAACTAATGAAAAACTGTTTTTT.

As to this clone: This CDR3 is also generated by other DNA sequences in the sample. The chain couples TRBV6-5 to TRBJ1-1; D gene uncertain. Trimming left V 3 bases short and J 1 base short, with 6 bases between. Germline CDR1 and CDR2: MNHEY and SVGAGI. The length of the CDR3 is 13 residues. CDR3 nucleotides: TGTGCCAGCAGTTATCCAGGGAACACTGAAGCTTTCTTT. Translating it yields CASSYPGNTEAFF.

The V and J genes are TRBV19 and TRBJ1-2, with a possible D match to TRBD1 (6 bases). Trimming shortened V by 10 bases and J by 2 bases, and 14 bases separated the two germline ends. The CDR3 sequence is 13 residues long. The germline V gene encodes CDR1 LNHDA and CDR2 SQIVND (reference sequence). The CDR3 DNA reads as TGTGCCACCTCCGGGACAAGGAACTATGGCTACACCTTC. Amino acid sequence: CATSGTRNYGYTF.

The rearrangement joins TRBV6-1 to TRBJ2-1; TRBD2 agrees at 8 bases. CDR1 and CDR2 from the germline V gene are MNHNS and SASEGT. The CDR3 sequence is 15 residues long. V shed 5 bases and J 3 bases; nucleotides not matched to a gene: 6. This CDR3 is CASSLTSGSYNEQFF. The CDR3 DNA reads TGTGCCAGCAGTCTAACTAGCGGAAGCTACAATGAGCAGTTCTTC.

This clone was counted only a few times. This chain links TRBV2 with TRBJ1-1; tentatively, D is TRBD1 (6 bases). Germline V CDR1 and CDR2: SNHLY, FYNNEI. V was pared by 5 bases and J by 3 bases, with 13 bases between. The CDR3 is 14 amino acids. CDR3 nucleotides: TGTGCCAGCAGTTCACAGGGTGGGTACACTGAAGCTTTCTTT. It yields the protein CASSSQGGYTEAFF.

CDR3 nucleotides: TGTGCCAGCTCACCACCGATTAGGCAGGTCTACGAGCAGTACTTC. This sequence encodes CASSPPIRQVYEQYF. V and J are TRBV18 and TRBJ2-7; D ambiguous. The length of the CDR3 is 15 residues. Per the germline V gene, CDR1 is KGHSH and CDR2 is LQKENI. V was cut by 0 bases and J by 3 bases, with 12 bases left in between.

CDR3 loop: CASNRQGATEAFF. CDR3 sequence (DNA): TGTGCCAGTAATAGACAGGGGGCCACTGAAGCTTTCTTT. This sequence joins TRBV19 and TRBJ1-1; the match to TRBD1 covers 10 bases. There are 13 residues in the CDR3. V trimming: 7 bases; J trimming: 4 bases; junction bases outside the gene matches: 3. Germline V CDR1 and CDR2: LNHDA, SQIVND (reference sequence).

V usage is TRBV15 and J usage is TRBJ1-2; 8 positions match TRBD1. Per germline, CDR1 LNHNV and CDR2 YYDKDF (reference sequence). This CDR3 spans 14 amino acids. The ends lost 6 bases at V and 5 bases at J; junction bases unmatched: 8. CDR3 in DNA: TGTGCCACCAGTTACAGGGGGGGTGCTTATGGCTACACCTTC. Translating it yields CATSYRGGAYGYTF.

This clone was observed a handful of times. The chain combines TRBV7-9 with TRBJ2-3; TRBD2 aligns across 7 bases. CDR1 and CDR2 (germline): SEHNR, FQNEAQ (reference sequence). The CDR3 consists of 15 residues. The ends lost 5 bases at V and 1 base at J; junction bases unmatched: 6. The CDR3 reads CASSQALAGTDTQYF. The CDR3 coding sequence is TGTGCCAGCAGCCAAGCGCTAGCGGGCACAGATACGCAGTATTTT. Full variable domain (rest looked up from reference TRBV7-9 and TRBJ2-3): DTGVSQNPRHKITKRGQNVTFRCDPISEHNRLYWYRQTLGQGPEFLTYFQNEAQLEKSRLLSDRFSAERPKGSFSTLEIQRTEQGDSAMYLCASSQALAGTDTQYFGPGTRLTVL.

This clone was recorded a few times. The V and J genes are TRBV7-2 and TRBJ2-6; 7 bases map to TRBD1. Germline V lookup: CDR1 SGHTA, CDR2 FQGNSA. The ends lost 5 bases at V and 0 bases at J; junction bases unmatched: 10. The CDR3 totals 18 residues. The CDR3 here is CASSIQGFASSGANVLTF. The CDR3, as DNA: TGTGCCAGCAGCATACAGGGGTTCGCCTCCTCTGGGGCCAACGTCCTGACTTTC.

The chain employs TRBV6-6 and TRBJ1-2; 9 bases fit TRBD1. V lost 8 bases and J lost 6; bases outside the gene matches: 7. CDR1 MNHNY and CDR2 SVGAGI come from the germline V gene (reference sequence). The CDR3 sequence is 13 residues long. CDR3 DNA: TGTGCCAGCGGCGTGGACAGGGGAGATGGCTACACCTTC. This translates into CASGVDRGDGYTF.

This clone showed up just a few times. The CDR3 protein is CASSFLQGDQPQHF. For the CDR3, the DNA is TGTGCCAGCAGCTTTTTACAGGGGGATCAGCCCCAGCATTTT. V and J are TRBV7-8 and TRBJ1-5, with 8 bases fitting TRBD1. CDR3 size: 14 residues. The trim removed 3 bases at V and 5 bases at J, leaving 3 bases unmatched. Germline assignment: CDR1 SGHVS and CDR2 FQNEAQ.

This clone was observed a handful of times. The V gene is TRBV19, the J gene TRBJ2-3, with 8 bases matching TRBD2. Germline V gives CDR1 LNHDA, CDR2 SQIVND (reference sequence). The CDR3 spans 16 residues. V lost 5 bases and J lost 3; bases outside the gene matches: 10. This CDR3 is CASSSGRTSLTDTQYF. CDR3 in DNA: TGTGCCAGTAGTTCAGGACGGACTAGCTTAACAGATACGCAGTATTTT.

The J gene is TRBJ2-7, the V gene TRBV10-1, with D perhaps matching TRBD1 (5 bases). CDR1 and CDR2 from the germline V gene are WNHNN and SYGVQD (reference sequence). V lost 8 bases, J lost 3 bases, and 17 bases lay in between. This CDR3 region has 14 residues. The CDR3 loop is CASWRQSLGYEQYF. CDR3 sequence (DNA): TGCGCCAGCTGGAGACAGTCCTTAGGCTACGAGCAGTACTTC.

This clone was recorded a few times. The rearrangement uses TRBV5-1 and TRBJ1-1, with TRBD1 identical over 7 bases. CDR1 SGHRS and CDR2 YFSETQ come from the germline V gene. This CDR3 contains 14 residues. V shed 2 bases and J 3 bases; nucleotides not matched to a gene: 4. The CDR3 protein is CASSFLGQDTEAFF. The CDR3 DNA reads TGCGCCAGCAGCTTCCTCGGACAGGACACTGAAGCTTTCTTT. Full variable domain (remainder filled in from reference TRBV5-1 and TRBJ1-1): KAGVTQTPRYLIKTRGQQVTLSCSPISGHRSVSWYQQTPGQGLQFLFEYFSETQRNKGNFPGRFSGRQFSNSRSEMNVSTLELGDSALYLCASSFLGQDTEAFFGQGTRLTVV.

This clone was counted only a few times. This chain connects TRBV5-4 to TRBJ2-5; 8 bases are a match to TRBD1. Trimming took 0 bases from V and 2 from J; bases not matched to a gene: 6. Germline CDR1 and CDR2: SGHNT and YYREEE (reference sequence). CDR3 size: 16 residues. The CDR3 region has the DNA TGTGCCAGCAGCTTGGCCGGGACAGGAGGACAAGAGACCCAGTACTTC. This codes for CASSLAGTGGQETQYF.

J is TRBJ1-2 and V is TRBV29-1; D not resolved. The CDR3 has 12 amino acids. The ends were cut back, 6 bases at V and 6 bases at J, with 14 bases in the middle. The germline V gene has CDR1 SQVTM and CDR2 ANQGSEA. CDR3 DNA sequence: TGCAGCGTAGAACCGGGGTCCGATGGCTACACCTTC. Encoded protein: CSVEPGSDGYTF.

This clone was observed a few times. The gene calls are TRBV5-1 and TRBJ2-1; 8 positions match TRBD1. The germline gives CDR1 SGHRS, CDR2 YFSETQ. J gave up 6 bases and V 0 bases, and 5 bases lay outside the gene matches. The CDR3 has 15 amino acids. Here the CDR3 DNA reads TGCGCCAGCAGCTTGGAGACAGGGGCACGCAATGAGCAGTTCTTC. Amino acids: CASSLETGARNEQFF.

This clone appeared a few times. The CDR3: CASSLLAPTQYF. The CDR3 region has the DNA TGTGCCAGCAGCCTCCTAGCGCCGACCCAGTACTTC. The chain has TRBV2 and TRBJ2-5; TRBD2 is a possible D gene (6 bases). The CDR3 has 12 residues. CDR1 SNHLY and CDR2 FYNNEI come from the germline V gene. V dropped 6 bases and J dropped 7 bases, with 12 bases sitting between them. Drawing the rest from reference TRBV2 and TRBJ2-5, the complete variable domain is EPEVTQTPSHQVTQMGQEVILRCVPISNHLYFYWYRQILGQKVEFLVSFYNNEISEKSEIFDDQFSVERPDGSNFTLKIRSTKLEDSAMYFCASSLLAPTQYFGPGTRLLVL.